One sample yielded the 25 T cell receptor beta chains listed below, sequenced in a study of T cells in women clearing cervical HPV infection. Clones were sequenced by immunoSEQ multiplex PCR, and TCRdb holds only the in-frame ones, with some missing. This specimen shows about 20,000 clones; the ten leading clones hold roughly 5.2%. Source material: blood buffy coat. The receptors shown here come from a woman between 18 and 75 years old with a cervical HPV16 infection that either progressed to CIN3+ or cleared (not recorded which).

CDR3 residues: CAWSYRGLANEQFF. The CDR3 DNA, read in part, is TGTGCCTGGAGCTACCGGGGACTCGCCAATGAG. The chain employs TRBV30 and TRBJ2-1, with a tentative D call TRBD2 (6 bases). The read comes to an end 3 residues before the CDR3 does, leaving the germline J gene to fill in the end. CDR3 size: 14 residues. Germline V gene lookup returns CDR1 GTSNPN and CDR2 SVGIG (reference sequence). Trimming stripped 3 bases from V and 6 bases from J, with 15 bases between. The full variable domain, with the rest looked up from reference TRBV30 and TRBJ2-1, is SQTIHQWPATLVQPVGSPLSLECTVEGTSNPNLYWYRQAAGRGLQLLFYSVGIGQISSEVPQNLSASRPQDRQFILSSKKLLLSDSGFYLCAWSYRGLANEQFFGPGTRLTVL.

As to this clone: The DNA ends 3 residues before the CDR3 does, and the rest of the CDR3 is filled in from the germline J gene. At the DNA level, this CDR3 is encoded by other sequences in the same sample as well. The V and J genes are TRBV19 and TRBJ1-3; tentative D call: TRBD1 (6 bases). CDR1 LNHDA and CDR2 SQIVND come from the germline V gene (reference sequence). V was shortened by 7 bases and J by 0 bases, with 22 bases between the two germline ends. This CDR3 has 18 amino acids. The CDR3 DNA, read in part, is TGTGCCAGTATCCCCCTCCGGGACACCGTAAGCTCTGGAAACACC. Protein sequence: CASIPLRDTVSSGNT. The entire CDR3 protein is CASIPLRDTVSSGNTIYF.

Considering frequency, this clone is medium-sized (0.01 to 0.1%). Read data end 3 residues before the CDR3 end; the end is taken from the germline J gene. This chain connects TRBV19 to TRBJ2-4; D may be TRBD1 or TRBD2 (5 bases each). Germline loops: CDR1 LNHDA, CDR2 SQIVND (reference sequence). This CDR3 has 16 residues. V lost 5 bases to trimming and J lost 0 bases, with 14 bases between them. The covered CDR3 bases are TGTGCCAGTAGTGAGGGGATCAACCTAGCCAAAAACATT. This encodes CASSEGINLAKNI. The whole CDR3 sequence is CASSEGINLAKNIQYF.

On this clone: Sequencing ends 3 residues short of the CDR3 end; the germline J gene provides the rest. J is TRBJ1-2 and V is TRBV29-1; no firm D call. This CDR3 region has 10 residues. Germline lookup yields CDR1 SQVTM and CDR2 ANQGSEA. The ends were cut back, 6 bases at V and 4 bases at J, with 6 bases in the middle. The CDR3 DNA, read in part, is TGCAGCGTAGACATCTATGGC. This codes for CSVDIYG. The CDR3, in full, reads CSVDIYGYTF.

Concerning this clone: The CDR3 extends 3 residues past the end of the read, so its final part is completed from the germline J gene. The V and J genes are TRBV20-1 and TRBJ2-3; tentatively, D is TRBD2 (5 bases). CDR3 length equals 14 residues. Trimming removed 0 bases from V and 3 bases from J, with 10 bases in between. Germline-derived CDR1 and CDR2 are DFQATT and SNEGSKA (reference sequence). Partial CDR3 DNA: TGCAGTGCTAGAGACTATACTAGGACAGATACG. Encoded protein: CSARDYTRTDT. The CDR3 in full is CSARDYTRTDTQYF.

A note on this clone: The sequence runs out 3 residues before the end of the CDR3; the remainder is reconstructed from the germline J gene. The chain joins TRBV14 to TRBJ2-2; 7 positions match TRBD1. This CDR3 has 15 residues. Germline CDR1 is SGHDN and CDR2 is FVKESK. The ends lost 4 bases at V and 1 base at J; junction bases unmatched: 3. CDR3 sequence: CASSPDRRNTGELFF. The sequenced CDR3 bases are TGTGCCAGCAGCCCGGACAGGCGGAACACCGGGGAG.

About this clone itself: The CDR3 goes on 3 residues after the read ends, and that part is filled in from the germline J gene. V is TRBV29-1 and J is TRBJ1-1; D is undetermined. Germline CDR1 SQVTM, CDR2 ANQGSEA. V lost 4 bases, J lost 0 bases, and 15 bases lay in between. There are 15 residues in the CDR3. Here the CDR3 reads CSVGWSTAMNTEAFF. The CDR3 DNA, read in part, is TGCAGCGTTGGTTGGAGTACAGCAATGAACACTGAA.

As regards this clone: The CDR3 extends 3 residues past the end of the read, so its final part is completed from the germline J gene. V and J are TRBV12-3 or TRBV12-4 and TRBJ2-2; 10 bases are shared with TRBD1. The CDR3 spans 15 residues. J was trimmed by 4 bases and V by 5 bases; bases with no gene match: 4. The DNA read from the CDR3 is TGTGCCAGCAGTGGCGACAGGGGGCTCACCGGGGAG. Encoded protein: CASSGDRGLTGE. The CDR3 reads in full as CASSGDRGLTGELFF.

About this clone: The read stops 3 residues short of the end of the CDR3; the missing end is completed from the germline J gene. The chain couples TRBV7-9 to TRBJ1-2, with D perhaps matching TRBD1 (6 bases). Germline loops: CDR1 SEHNR, CDR2 FQNEAQ (reference sequence). The CDR3 runs 11 residues. The CDR3 loop reads CALRGGSDYTF. The CDR3 DNA, read in part, is TGTGCCCTAAGGGGGGGAAGTGAC.

About this clone itself: The CDR3 is cut off 3 residues early in the read; its end comes from the germline J gene. The J gene is TRBJ1-1, the V gene TRBV2, with a possible D match to TRBD1 (6 bases). Trimming cost V 6 bases and J 5 bases, with 19 bases left between them. The germline CDR1 and CDR2 sequences are SNHLY and FYNNEI. The CDR3 is 15 amino acids. The CDR3 spells CASSERTARGTEAFF. The covered CDR3 bases are TGTGCCAGCAGCGAAAGGACAGCCCGGGGAACTGAA.

As regards this clone: The junction differs from germline at one of its ends, possibly a read error. Sequencing ends 3 residues short of the CDR3 end; the germline J gene provides the rest. J is TRBJ1-3 and V is TRBV6-2 or TRBV6-3, with 8 bases fitting TRBD1. The CDR3 length is 16 residues. Looked up from germline, CDR1 is MNHEY and CDR2 is SVGEGT. The sequenced part of the CDR3 DNA is TGTGCCCGAGTCCAGGCCGGACAGGGCGGCTTAAACCCC. This translates into CARVQAGQGGLNP. In full, the CDR3 is CARVQAGQGGLNPIYF.

To note about this clone: From the germline J gene comes the end of the CDR3, since the read stops 3 residues before it. This chain uses TRBV19 with TRBJ2-3, with D perhaps being TRBD1 or TRBD2 (5 bases each). The V end was cut by 3 bases, the J end by 3 bases, with 10 bases between. The CDR3 has 14 amino acids. Germline CDR1 reads LNHDA; CDR2 reads SQIVND (reference sequence). The CDR3 bases that were read are TGTGCCAGTAGTATTGAGGGGCGGACAGATACG. It specifies CASSIEGRTDT. The whole CDR3 protein is CASSIEGRTDTQYF.

On this clone: The read halts 3 residues ahead of the CDR3 end, with the missing end drawn from the germline J gene. The J gene is TRBJ2-7, the V gene TRBV5-1, with TRBD1 as a possible D gene (5 bases). This CDR3 contains 14 residues. The germline gives CDR1 SGHRS, CDR2 YFSETQ. V lost 4 bases to trimming and J lost 6 bases, with 17 bases between them. The CDR3 bases that were read are TGCGCCAGCAGCCTGGGGTCCAGGGCTGGCGAG. Amino acid sequence: CASSLGSRAGE. The entire CDR3 sequence reads CASSLGSRAGEQYF.

The covered CDR3 bases are TGTGCCAGCTCAAGGACAGGGGGCACAGATACG. Translation: CASSRTGGTDT. The whole CDR3 reads CASSRTGGTDTQYF. The V gene is TRBV18, the J gene TRBJ2-3; 9 positions match TRBD1. The read terminates 3 residues ahead of where the CDR3 ends, so the germline J gene completes it. The V gene's germline CDR1 is KGHSH and CDR2 LQKENI. Trimming cost V 5 bases and J 1 base; bases outside gene matches: 1. The CDR3 covers 14 residues. The full variable domain, its missing parts supplied by reference TRBV18 and TRBJ2-3, is NAGVMQNPRHLVRRRGQEARLRCSPMKGHSHVYWYRQLPEEGLKFMVYLQKENIIDESGMPKERFSAEFPKEGPSILRIQQVVRGDSAAYFCASSRTGGTDTQYFGPGTRLTVL.

Notes on this clone: The CDR3 is cut off 3 residues early in the read; its end comes from the germline J gene. The rearrangement links TRBV2 to TRBJ1-2, with 9 bases fitting TRBD1. The germline V gene has CDR1 SNHLY and CDR2 FYNNEI. The length of the CDR3 is 13 residues. The sequenced CDR3 bases are TGTGCCAGCCGCTACAGGGGGCAAAACGGC. It translates to CASRYRGQNG. From start to end, the CDR3 is CASRYRGQNGYTF.

This clone is identified as medium-sized from frequency. The CDR3 goes on 3 residues after the read ends, and that part is filled in from the germline J gene. This sequence joins TRBV30 and TRBJ1-2, with TRBD1 matching 7 bases. Germline loops: CDR1 GTSNPN, CDR2 SVGIG (reference sequence). The CDR3 runs 12 residues. After removal of 5 bases from V and 4 bases from J, the junction contained 4 bases not matched to a gene. CDR3 region: CAWSTGLYGYTF. Incomplete CDR3 DNA: TGTGCCTGGTCGACAGGGCTCTATGGC.

A note on this clone: From the germline J gene comes the end of the CDR3, since the read stops 3 residues before it. This chain uses TRBV29-1 with TRBJ2-5; possibly TRBD2 for D (6 bases). The germline CDR1 and CDR2 sequences are SQVTM and ANQGSEA. V gave up 3 bases and J gave up 3 bases, with 17 bases separating them. The CDR3 length is 15 residues. CDR3: CSVEGGLGPKETQYF. Incomplete CDR3 DNA: TGCAGCGTTGAGGGGGGACTCGGGCCTAAAGAGACC.

Concerning this clone itself: The CDR3 goes on 3 residues after the read ends, and that part is filled in from the germline J gene. This chain connects TRBV7-9 to TRBJ1-2, with D unresolved. CDR3 length: 11 residues. Germline V gene sequence: CDR1 SEHNR, CDR2 FQNEAQ (reference sequence). CDR3 bases read: TGTGCCAGCAGCCCTACAGATACC. It yields the protein CASSPTDT. The complete CDR3 sequence is CASSPTDTYTF. The whole variable domain, remainder taken from reference TRBV7-9 and TRBJ1-2, is DTGVSQNPRHKITKRGQNVTFRCDPISEHNRLYWYRQTLGQGPEFLTYFQNEAQLEKSRLLSDRFSAERPKGSFSTLEIQRTEQGDSAMYLCASSPTDTYTFGSGTRLTVV.

With regard to this clone: Read sequence stops 3 residues before the CDR3 end, and the germline J gene provides the missing end. Other nucleotide sequences from this sample produce the same CDR3. This sequence joins TRBV19 and TRBJ1-5, with 9 bases fitting TRBD1. Germline V gives CDR1 LNHDA, CDR2 SQIVND (reference sequence). Trimming took 5 bases from V and 4 from J; bases not matched to a gene: 6. The CDR3 has 15 residues. The sequenced part of the CDR3 DNA is TGTGCCAGTAGTTCGCCAGGACAGGGGAATCAGCCC. The encoded protein is CASSSPGQGNQP. Given in full, the CDR3 is CASSSPGQGNQPQHF.

Of note for this clone: The DNA ends 3 residues before the CDR3 does, and the rest of the CDR3 is filled in from the germline J gene. The V and J genes are TRBV25-1 and TRBJ1-5; D is uncertain. The CDR3 is made up of 14 amino acids. CDR1 MGHDK and CDR2 SYGVNS come from the germline V gene. The V gene lost 3 bases and the J gene lost 0 bases, with 6 bases spanning the gap. CDR3 sequence: CASSDSDSNQPQHF. The sequenced CDR3 bases are TGTGCCAGCAGTGACTCAGATAGCAATCAGCCC.

Remarks on this clone: Sequencing ends 3 residues short of the CDR3 end; the germline J gene provides the rest. The chain has TRBV7-2 and TRBJ2-3; 8 nucleotides agree with TRBD2. The CDR3 runs to 15 residues. CDR1 and CDR2 from the germline V gene are SGHTA and FQGNSA. V gave up 3 bases and J gave up 2 bases; unmatched junction bases: 4. The CDR3 DNA, read in part, is TGTGCCAGCAGCTTGGAGCGGGGGCCCACAGATACG. Translating it yields CASSLERGPTDT. The entire CDR3 protein reads CASSLERGPTDTQYF.

On this clone itself: Read coverage stops 3 residues before the CDR3 terminus; the germline J gene supplies the remainder. The V gene is TRBV7-2, the J gene TRBJ2-3; D might be TRBD2 (5 bases). Germline V gene data show CDR1 as SGHTA and CDR2 as FQGNSA. The CDR3 runs to 13 residues. The CDR3 loop reads CASSSRGQETQYF. The sequenced CDR3 bases are TGTGCCAGCAGCTCACGAGGGCAAGAGACG. Based on the CDR3 plus reference TRBV7-2 and TRBJ2-3, the full variable domain is GAGVSQSPSNKVTEKGKDVELRCDPISGHTALYWYRQSLGQGLEFLIYFQGNSAPDKSGLPSDRFSAERTGGSVSTLTIQRTQQEDSAVYLCASSSRGQETQYFGPGTRLTVL.

In the case of this clone: The sequence runs out 3 residues before the end of the CDR3; the remainder is reconstructed from the germline J gene. V is TRBV18 and J is TRBJ1-2; TRBD1 is a possible D gene (6 bases). CDR1 is KGHSH, CDR2 LQKENI, per germline. The CDR3 extends over 14 amino acids. The V gene lost 3 bases and the J gene lost 7 bases, with 15 bases spanning the gap. CDR3 DNA, as far as it was read: TGTGCCAGCTCACCCGAACAACAGGGTGGTGGC. It translates to CASSPEQQGGG. Given in full, the CDR3 is CASSPEQQGGGYTF. Together with reference TRBV18 and TRBJ1-2, the CDR3 gives the full variable domain: NAGVMQNPRHLVRRRGQEARLRCSPMKGHSHVYWYRQLPEEGLKFMVYLQKENIIDESGMPKERFSAEFPKEGPSILRIQQVVRGDSAAYFCASSPEQQGGGYTFGSGTRLTVV.

Turning to this clone: The read comes to an end 3 residues before the CDR3 does, leaving the germline J gene to fill in the end. The chain couples TRBV29-1 to TRBJ2-1, with D perhaps matching TRBD1 (5 bases). Germline values: CDR1 SQVTM, CDR2 ANQGSEA. V was trimmed by 2 bases and J by 7 bases, leaving 15 bases between them. CDR3 size: 14 residues. This CDR3 reads CSVEPAGKGNEQFF. The sequenced CDR3 bases are TGCAGCGTTGAACCGGCAGGGAAGGGGAATGAG.

Concerning this clone itself: The sequenced fragment ends 3 residues before the CDR3 boundary, so the rest is inferred from the germline J gene. The chain has TRBV30 and TRBJ2-1; TRBD1 matches at 7 bases. Unmatched junction bases numbered 3, after V lost 5 bases and J lost 2 bases. The CDR3 has 13 amino acids. Germline CDR1 and CDR2: GTSNPN and SVGIG (reference sequence). The part of the CDR3 DNA that was read is TGTGCCTGGGTCCAGGGGGCCTACAATGAG. This sequence encodes CAWVQGAYNE. The CDR3 as a whole reads CAWVQGAYNEQFF.